Listed below are T cell receptor beta chains from one sample, sequenced in a study of shared clonotypes between healthy human individuals. Some clones are missing from TCRdb's copy, which holds only in-frame ones; the method was immunoSEQ multiplex PCR. The repertoire includes roughly 1,600,000 clones, just under 99% of them detected once, and 0.36% sits in the top ten. Specimen: naive CD4+ T cells sorted from blood. The origin of the receptors is a man aged 25 to 40 in good health. CDR3s include the opening cysteine and the closing phenylalanine or tryptophan. The D gene is left open where the match is weak. Clone size is not always given. Where it is, it says once, few, many or a class for expanded clones.

V gene	J gene	clone size	D gene	CDR3 protein	CDR3 DNA
TRBV19	TRBJ1-4	once	TRBD1	CASRYTGGGEKLFF	TGTGCCAGTCGTTACACAGGGGGCGGTGAAAAACTGTTTTTT
TRBV28	TRBJ1-4	.	TRBD1	CAEGAPGEKLFF	TGTGCTGAGGGGGCGCCGGGGGAAAAACTGTTTTTT
TRBV9	TRBJ2-1	once	.	CASSVRHEQFF	TGTGCCAGCAGCGTAAGGCATGAGCAGTTCTTC
TRBV10-3	TRBJ1-5	few	.	CAISQGSPSNQPQHF	TGTGCCATCAGTCAGGGCAGCCCAAGCAATCAGCCCCAGCATTTT
TRBV5-1	TRBJ1-5	.	TRBD1	CASSQDRDQPQHF	TGCGCCAGCAGCCAGGACAGGGATCAGCCCCAGCATTTT
TRBV9	TRBJ2-1	.	.	CASSVWAHSYNEQFF	TGTGCCAGCAGCGTATGGGCCCACTCCTACAATGAGCAGTTCTTC
TRBV11-2	TRBJ2-7	.	.	CASSPLRVVEQYF	TGTGCCAGCAGCCCGCTGAGGGTGGTGGAGCAGTACTTC
TRBV5-4	TRBJ2-1	.	TRBD2	CASSPQREGLREQFF	TGTGCCAGCAGTCCCCAGCGGGAGGGCCTGAGGGAGCAGTTCTTC
TRBV9	TRBJ2-1	.	TRBD2	CASSSRTSGSSYNEQFF	TGTGCCAGCAGCAGCCGGACTAGCGGGAGCTCCTACAATGAGCAGTTCTTC
TRBV7-8	TRBJ1-1	.	.	CASSWRGVGTEAFF	TGTGCCAGCAGCTGGAGGGGGGTTGGAACTGAAGCTTTCTTT
TRBV6-5	TRBJ2-3	once	TRBD1	CASSAPGGSTDTQYF	TGTGCCAGCAGTGCCCCAGGGGGATCCACAGATACGCAGTATTTT
TRBV4-2	TRBJ1-2	.	.	CASSQDPGSGYGYTF	TGTGCCAGCAGCCAAGATCCCGGGAGTGGCTATGGCTACACCTTC
TRBV9	TRBJ2-7	.	.	CASSVGAQPLYEQYF	TGTGCCAGCAGCGTAGGTGCACAGCCTCTCTACGAGCAGTACTTC
TRBV9	TRBJ2-5	.	.	CASSLQSRQETQYF	TGTGCCAGCAGCCTCCAGAGTAGACAAGAGACCCAGTACTTC
TRBV1	TRBJ2-3	once	.	CTSSHRSRDYDRDTQYF	TGCACCAGCAGCCACCGGTCTCGGGACTATGACCGAGATACGCAGTATTTT
TRBV6-1	TRBJ2-4	once	.	CASSERDRTDIQYF	TGTGCCAGCAGCGAACGGGACCGGACAGACATTCAGTACTTC
TRBV28	TRBJ2-5	.	.	CATGLLLQETQYF	TGTGCCACTGGACTCCTTCTTCAAGAGACCCAGTACTTC
TRBV30	TRBJ2-2	.	TRBD2	CAWGLAATRELFF	TGTGCCTGGGGGCTAGCGGCAACCCGGGAGCTGTTTTTT
TRBV7-9	TRBJ1-1	.	.	CASSLQGKLTEAFF	TGTGCCAGCAGCTTACAGGGGAAGTTGACTGAAGCTTTCTTT
TRBV5-1	TRBJ2-1	.	TRBD2	CASSVSLAEEGEQFF	TGCGCCAGCAGCGTCTCACTAGCGGAGGAGGGTGAGCAGTTCTTC
TRBV18	TRBJ1-4	once	.	CASSPQAATNEKLFF	TGTGCCAGCTCACCACAGGCTGCAACTAATGAAAAACTGTTTTTT
TRBV5-4	TRBJ2-7	once	.	CASSLGLHYEQYF	TGTGCCAGCAGCTTGGGACTGCACTACGAGCAGTACTTC
TRBV6-6	TRBJ1-3	.	.	CASKDSSGNTIYF	TGTGCCAGTAAAGACAGCTCTGGAAACACCATATATTTT
TRBV11-2	TRBJ1-5	.	.	CASSLGQYSNQPQHF	TGTGCCAGCAGCCTAGGACAGTATAGCAATCAGCCCCAGCATTTT
TRBV15	TRBJ2-2	.	.	CATSPRRSSNTGELFF	TGTGCCACCAGCCCCAGGCGGAGTTCGAACACCGGGGAGCTGTTTTTT
TRBV11-3	TRBJ2-7	.	TRBD1	CASSLVGGQGYEQYF	TGTGCCAGCAGCTTAGTCGGCGGACAGGGCTACGAGCAGTACTTC
TRBV2	TRBJ2-3	.	TRBD2	CASRERLSGTSGPRGTQYF	TGTGCCAGCAGGGAAAGGTTATCCGGGACTAGCGGCCCCCGGGGTACGCAGTATTTT
TRBV5-1	TRBJ2-1	.	TRBD1	CASSPKRQGAVYNEQFF	TGCGCCAGCAGCCCAAAACGACAGGGGGCAGTTTATAATGAGCAGTTCTTC
TRBV7-2	TRBJ2-3	once	TRBD2	CASSLRGPTSGSTDTQYF	TGTGCCAGCAGCTTAAGGGGCCCGACTAGCGGTTCCACAGATACGCAGTATTTT
TRBV5-1	TRBJ2-2	.	TRBD2	CASSGLASGELFF	TGCGCCAGCTCTGGACTAGCATCCGGGGAGCTGTTTTTT
TRBV27	TRBJ2-1	.	TRBD2	CASKGTSVQNQFF	TGTGCCAGCAAAGGGACTAGCGTTCAGAACCAGTTCTTC
TRBV9	TRBJ2-1	once	.	CASSVYQRDEQFF	TGTGCCAGCAGCGTATACCAGAGAGATGAGCAGTTCTTC
TRBV29-1	TRBJ2-3	.	TRBD2	CSVEKREGRGDTQYF	TGCAGCGTTGAAAAGCGGGAGGGCCGGGGAGATACGCAGTATTTT
TRBV28	TRBJ2-1	.	TRBD2	CAIKRRENEQFF	TGTGCCATAAAGCGGCGGGAGAATGAGCAGTTCTTC
TRBV7-2	TRBJ2-3	.	TRBD1	CASSFDRGEDTQYF	TGTGCCAGCAGCTTTGACAGGGGAGAAGATACGCAGTATTTT
TRBV4-1	TRBJ1-5	.	.	CASSHVELLGNQPQHF	TGCGCCAGCAGCCACGTCGAACTGCTGGGCAATCAGCCCCAGCATTTT
TRBV5-4	TRBJ2-3	.	.	CASSPRIGRDPDTQYF	TGTGCCAGCAGCCCCCGGATCGGTCGGGATCCAGATACGCAGTATTTT
TRBV11-2	TRBJ2-3	once	TRBD2	CASSLTSGASTDTQYF	TGTGCCAGCAGCCTGACTAGCGGAGCTAGCACAGATACGCAGTATTTT
TRBV19	TRBJ2-4	.	.	CASMVTGAKNIQYF	TGTGCCAGTATGGTCACAGGGGCCAAAAACATTCAGTACTTC